The clone carrying this T cell receptor beta chain has a count of ten or more. What it recognizes is unknown. This may come from a read error, since a much larger clone is one base off. CD25-based Treg depletion was applied to purified naive CD4+ T cells. Broader study findings: Under 2.3% of tumor Treg sequences matched blood Tregs or memory cells. Tumor-infiltrating Treg TCR alpha and beta sequences overlapped most with tumor naive CD4+ T cells, then blood naive. In terms of TCR gene usage, tumor memory CD4+ T cells clustered together with blood and lymph node memory CD4+ cells, as well as with lymph node naive CD4+ cells.

The CDR3 length is 11 residues. V was cut by 1 base and J by 7 bases, with 4 bases left in between. Amplification of TRBV12-4/TRBJ1-2 clonotypes used adaptor-ligated barcode primers. TCRdb re-derived calls from the multiplex PCR reads in MiXCR, one entry per CDR3 protein. The sample comprises approximately 990 distinct CDR3 sequences, around 5.9% of which are singletons, and about a third rests with the top ten. The sequence came from a female donor with breast cancer. Sequenced input: tumor-infiltrating naive CD4+ T cells sorted from the breast tumor. Stated subset: naive CD4+ T cells, CD4+CD45RA+CD25-. The V call is TRBV12-3 or TRBV12-4, the J call TRBJ1-2; no clear D gene. CDR3 loop: CASSLEGGYTF. The CDR3, as DNA: TGTGCCAGCAGTTTAGAGGGTGGCTACACCTTC.